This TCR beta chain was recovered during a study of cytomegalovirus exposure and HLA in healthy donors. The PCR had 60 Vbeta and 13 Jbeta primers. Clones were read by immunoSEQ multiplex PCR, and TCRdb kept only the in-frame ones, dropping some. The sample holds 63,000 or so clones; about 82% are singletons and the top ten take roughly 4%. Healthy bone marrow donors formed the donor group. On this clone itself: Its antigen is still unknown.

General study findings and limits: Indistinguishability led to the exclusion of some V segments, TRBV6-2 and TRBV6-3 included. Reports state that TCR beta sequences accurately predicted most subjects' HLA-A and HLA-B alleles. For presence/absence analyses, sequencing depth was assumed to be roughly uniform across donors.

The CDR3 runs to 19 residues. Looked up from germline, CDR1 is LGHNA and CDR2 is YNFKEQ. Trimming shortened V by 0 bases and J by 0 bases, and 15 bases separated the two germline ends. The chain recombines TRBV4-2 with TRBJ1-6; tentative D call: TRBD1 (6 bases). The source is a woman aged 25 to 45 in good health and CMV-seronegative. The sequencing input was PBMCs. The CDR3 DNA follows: TGTGCCAGCAGCCAAGATTGGAGACAGGTCAGCTCCTATAATTCACCCCTCCACTTT. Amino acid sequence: CASSQDWRQVSSYNSPLHF.